A single sample is the source of the 26 T cell receptor beta chains below, sequenced in a study of vaccination effects on CD4 cells after COVID-19. Their target antigens are unknown. Repertoires were generated with immunoSEQ multiplex PCR, while TCRdb's copy carries only in-frame clones and drops some. Among tens of thousands of clones listed, over 75% were seen once. Before sequencing took place, the ViraFEST assay used viral peptide pools to expand antigen-specific CD4+ T cells. CD4+ T cell isolation took place after about 11 days of culture. BNT162b2 vaccine or mRNA-1273 vaccine was given to participants in two doses. Source: CD4+ T cells from PBMCs cultured with SARS-CoV-2 spike peptides, taken after COVID-19 vaccination. These receptors all stem from a human donor who received a COVID-19 vaccine. Some clones in this sample may be carry-over from other donors' samples.

The chain recombines TRBV5-1 with TRBJ2-6, with 12 bases identical to TRBD1. The trim removed 4 bases at V and 3 bases at J, leaving 8 bases unmatched. This CDR3 is built from 18 residues. CDR1 SGHRS and CDR2 YFSETQ come from the germline V gene. The CDR3 bases are TGCGCCAGCAGCGCGGGATGGGACAGGGGGCGTGGGGCCAACGTCCTGACTTTC. It specifies CASSAGWDRGRGANVLTF.

This chain joins TRBV6-4 and TRBJ2-1, with 11 bases identical to TRBD2. CDR1 is MRHNA and CDR2 is SNTAGT in the germline V gene. The CDR3 length is 15 residues. After removal of 6 bases from V and 4 bases from J, the junction contained 5 bases not matched to a gene. The chain's CDR3 is CASRVPSGGYNEQFF. The DNA of the CDR3 is TGTGCCAGCAGAGTTCCTAGCGGGGGGTACAATGAGCAGTTCTTC.

The chain recombines TRBV29-1 with TRBJ2-4; D unresolved. This CDR3 comprises 10 residues. The germline CDR1 and CDR2 sequences are SQVTM and ANQGSEA. Deletions cut 7 bases from V and 3 bases from J, with 4 bases between. The CDR3 sequence is CSAYKNIQYF. The CDR3 DNA is TGCAGCGCGTACAAAAACATTCAGTACTTC.

The chain links TRBV5-1 to TRBJ2-7; D tentatively reads TRBD1 or TRBD2 (6 bases each). The CDR3 totals 14 residues. The germline V and J ends were trimmed by 8 bases and 0 bases, with 15 bases remaining between them. CDR1 is SGHRS and CDR2 is YFSETQ in the germline V gene. The CDR3 DNA sequence: TGCGCCAGTGGTGGGGGGACAAGCTCCTACGAGCAGTACTTC. Translated, it gives CASGGGTSSYEQYF.

V and J are TRBV18 and TRBJ1-1, with D hard to call. The V gene lost 4 bases and the J gene lost 9 bases, with 12 bases spanning the gap. The CDR3 extends over 12 amino acids. Germline-derived CDR1 and CDR2 are KGHSH and LQKENI. As DNA, the CDR3 is TGTGCCAGCTCACGGCGGGAGAATCAAGCTTTCTTT. Translated: CASSRRENQAFF.

A few counts support this clone. V and J are TRBV30 and TRBJ1-2; possibly TRBD1 for D (5 bases). The CDR3 is made up of 12 amino acids. Germline CDR1 and CDR2: GTSNPN and SVGIG (reference sequence). V dropped 1 base and J dropped 6 bases, with 9 bases sitting between them. The CDR3 loop is CAWSEGLDGYTF. CDR3 bases: TGTGCCTGGAGTGAGGGGTTGGATGGCTACACCTTC.

The J gene is TRBJ2-1, the V gene TRBV12-3 or TRBV12-4, with D unclear. CDR3 size: 12 residues. V lost 2 bases, J lost 8 bases, and 7 bases lay in between. The CDR3 nucleotides are TGTGCCAGCAGTTTAAGTACGGATGAGCAGTTCTTC. This codes for CASSLSTDEQFF.

This chain uses TRBV5-1 with TRBJ2-7; the D gene is possibly TRBD1 (6 bases). The V gene lost 0 bases and the J gene lost 2 bases, with 9 bases spanning the gap. CDR1 and CDR2 (germline): SGHRS, YFSETQ. The CDR3 consists of 14 residues. The CDR3 sequence: CASSLDGQPYEQYV. CDR3 DNA sequence: TGCGCCAGCAGCTTGGACGGACAGCCCTACGAGCAGTACGTC.

The J gene is TRBJ1-1, the V gene TRBV10-1, with a tentative D call TRBD1 (5 bases). The CDR3 extends over 14 amino acids. Trimming took 0 bases from V and 4 from J, leaving 9 bases between them. Germline lookup yields CDR1 WNHNN and CDR2 SYGVQD (reference sequence). DNA of the CDR3: TGCGCCAGCAGTGAGTCGACTACAGGCACTGAAGCTTTCTTT. Protein product: CASSESTTGTEAFF.

This sequence joins TRBV7-3 and TRBJ2-1, with unresolved D. V lost 5 bases, J lost 0 bases, and 17 bases lay in between. Germline V gives CDR1 SGHTA, CDR2 FQGTGA. CDR3 length: 17 residues. The CDR3 reads CASSPIPSRFSYNEQFF. In DNA form, the CDR3 reads TGTGCCAGCAGCCCTATCCCTTCTAGATTCTCCTACAATGAGCAGTTCTTC.

The chain combines TRBV11-2 with TRBJ2-7, with D perhaps TRBD1 (5 bases). Germline V gene lookup returns CDR1 SGHAT and CDR2 FQNNGV. With 5 bases removed from V and 6 bases from J, the gap between germline ends came to 11 bases. This CDR3 contains 12 residues. The CDR3 coding sequence is TGTGCCAGCAGCCTCGACAGTACCGAGCAGTACTTC. Its translation: CASSLDSTEQYF.

The rearrangement uses TRBV29-1 and TRBJ1-2, with D unresolved. The CDR3 loop spans 13 amino acids. The germline CDR1 and CDR2 sequences are SQVTM and ANQGSEA. V was shortened by 2 bases and J by 0 bases, with 7 bases between the two germline ends. The CDR3 loop reads CSVEKQPNYGYTF. The CDR3 bases are TGCAGCGTTGAAAAACAGCCTAACTATGGCTACACCTTC.

This clone came up a few times. The rearrangement uses TRBV2 and TRBJ1-5; D call uncertain. The V and J ends lost 6 bases and 0 bases respectively, with 6 bases between them. CDR1 SNHLY and CDR2 FYNNEI come from the germline V gene. The CDR3 has 13 amino acids. The CDR3 is CASRKDSNQPQHF. CDR3 nucleotides: TGTGCCAGCAGGAAGGATAGCAATCAGCCCCAGCATTTT. Filled out from reference TRBV2 and TRBJ1-5, the complete variable domain reads EPEVTQTPSHQVTQMGQEVILRCVPISNHLYFYWYRQILGQKVEFLVSFYNNEISEKSEIFDDQFSVERPDGSNFTLKIRSTKLEDSAMYFCASRKDSNQPQHFGDGTRLSIL.

The chain joins TRBV24-1 to TRBJ2-5; perhaps TRBD2 as D (6 bases). Per the germline V gene, CDR1 is KGHDR and CDR2 is SFDVKD. The CDR3 covers 16 residues. V was pared by 7 bases and J by 4 bases, with 21 bases between. CDR3 sequence (DNA): TGTGCCACCAGCCCTTCGACACCTTCGGAGGGAGAGACCCAGTACTTC. The encoded protein is CATSPSTPSEGETQYF.

This chain joins TRBV29-1 and TRBJ1-4; 10 positions agree with TRBD1. CDR1 is SQVTM, CDR2 ANQGSEA, per germline. CDR3 size: 13 residues. With 7 bases clipped from V and 8 bases from J, the junction kept 7 bases outside the gene matches. CDR3 in amino acids: CSALGTGDEKLFF. The CDR3 DNA sequence: TGCAGCGCTCTAGGGACAGGGGACGAAAAACTGTTTTTT.

V is TRBV29-1 and J is TRBJ2-5, with D unresolved. The V gene's germline CDR1 is SQVTM and CDR2 ANQGSEA. The V gene lost 5 bases and the J gene lost 5 bases, with 6 bases spanning the gap. The CDR3 runs 10 residues. DNA for the CDR3: TGCAGCGTTCATGGGGAGACCCAGTACTTC. This translates into CSVHGETQYF.

V gene TRBV18 combines with J gene TRBJ2-5; D gene unclear. Trimming cost V 2 bases and J 5 bases, with 9 bases left between them. The germline V gene encodes CDR1 KGHSH and CDR2 LQKENI. The length of the CDR3 is 13 residues. This chain's CDR3 is CASSPGLGETQYF. CDR3 sequence (DNA): TGTGCCAGCTCACCAGGGCTAGGGGAGACCCAGTACTTC.

The chain employs TRBV5-1 and TRBJ2-4, with TRBD1 as a possible D gene (5 bases). This CDR3 spans 16 amino acids. V lost 0 bases, J lost 0 bases, and 10 bases lay in between. The germline CDR1 and CDR2 sequences are SGHRS and YFSETQ. The CDR3 protein is CASSLGDRLAKNIQYF. DNA for the CDR3: TGCGCCAGCAGCTTGGGAGACAGACTAGCCAAAAACATTCAGTACTTC. The full variable domain, its missing parts supplied by reference TRBV5-1 and TRBJ2-4, is KAGVTQTPRYLIKTRGQQVTLSCSPISGHRSVSWYQQTPGQGLQFLFEYFSETQRNKGNFPGRFSGRQFSNSRSEMNVSTLELGDSALYLCASSLGDRLAKNIQYFGAGTRLSVL.

V is TRBV4-2 and J is TRBJ1-2; weak D call: TRBD1 (5 bases). Germline assignment: CDR1 LGHNA and CDR2 YNFKEQ. V lost 4 bases to trimming and J lost 5 bases, with 17 bases between them. CDR3 length: 15 residues. CDR3 coding DNA: TGTGCCAGCAGCCCCGGGGGTGGAGATCGGTATGGCTACACCTTC. Translating it yields CASSPGGGDRYGYTF.

This rearrangement joins TRBV19 to TRBJ1-5, with TRBD1 as a possible D gene (5 bases). CDR1 and CDR2 (germline): LNHDA, SQIVND (reference sequence). V was trimmed by 7 bases and J by 6 bases, leaving 16 bases between them. This CDR3 has 14 amino acids. This CDR3 reads CASKIRGPVQPQHF. The CDR3 DNA reads TGTGCCAGTAAAATTCGGGGCCCGGTTCAGCCCCAGCATTTT. Variable domain in full (rest from reference TRBV19 and TRBJ1-5): DGGITQSPKYLFRKEGQNVTLSCEQNLNHDAMYWYRQDPGQGLRLIYYSQIVNDFQKGDIAEGYSVSREKKESFPLTVTSAQKNPTAFYLCASKIRGPVQPQHFGDGTRLSIL.

By sample share, this clone is medium-sized. The CDR3 DNA follows: TGTGCCAGCTCACCCCAGGCCCGGACTGGTTACGAGCAGTACGTC. As protein: CASSPQARTGYEQYV. The chain recombines TRBV18 with TRBJ2-7; D may be TRBD2 (5 bases). The CDR3 totals 15 residues. V was trimmed by 3 bases and J by 4 bases, leaving 16 bases between them. The germline V gene has CDR1 KGHSH and CDR2 LQKENI.

In this sample, this clone turned up once. J is TRBJ2-5 and V is TRBV2; D gene unclear. Between the trimmed V and J ends, which lost 1 base and 4 bases, there was a span of 10 bases. CDR1 and CDR2 (germline): SNHLY, FYNNEI. This CDR3 is 14 amino acids long. CDR3 bases: TGTGCCAGCAGTGAAGGTTACAGAGGAGAGACCCAGTACTTC. This encodes CASSEGYRGETQYF.

The chain recombines TRBV19 with TRBJ1-5, with D perhaps TRBD1 (5 bases). This CDR3 comprises 16 residues. Germline V lookup: CDR1 LNHDA, CDR2 SQIVND (reference sequence). Trimming shortened V by 5 bases and J by 0 bases, and 14 bases separated the two germline ends. The CDR3 loop is CASSSGTRGSNQPQHF. CDR3 in DNA: TGTGCCAGTAGTTCAGGGACCCGGGGTAGCAATCAGCCCCAGCATTTT.

The chain combines TRBV2 with TRBJ2-7; tentative D call: TRBD1 (6 bases). The CDR3 is made up of 13 amino acids. CDR1 is SNHLY and CDR2 is FYNNEI in the germline V gene. V shed 6 bases and J shed 2 bases, with 11 bases lying between them. CDR3 region: CASRTSGAYEQYV. CDR3 nucleotide sequence: TGTGCCAGCAGGACCTCAGGGGCCTACGAGCAGTACGTC.

V is TRBV27 and J is TRBJ1-4; perhaps TRBD1 as D (6 bases). The CDR3 is 14 amino acids. Per germline, CDR1 MNHEY and CDR2 SMNVEV (reference sequence). The germline V and J ends were trimmed by 2 bases and 7 bases, with 11 bases remaining between them. CDR3 region: CASSLAGASEKLFF. The CDR3 bases are TGTGCCAGCAGTTTAGCAGGGGCGAGTGAAAAACTGTTTTTT.

The rearrangement uses TRBV6-2 or TRBV6-3 and TRBJ1-1; D may be TRBD1 (5 bases). CDR1 and CDR2 from the germline V gene are MNHEY and SVGEGT. This CDR3 has 18 amino acids. Deletions cut 2 bases from V and 6 bases from J, with 25 bases between. CDR3 coding DNA: TGTGCCAGCAGTTACGATCGTTTGGATCTCATTAGGGGCTCTGAAGCTTTCTTT. It yields the protein CASSYDRLDLIRGSEAFF.